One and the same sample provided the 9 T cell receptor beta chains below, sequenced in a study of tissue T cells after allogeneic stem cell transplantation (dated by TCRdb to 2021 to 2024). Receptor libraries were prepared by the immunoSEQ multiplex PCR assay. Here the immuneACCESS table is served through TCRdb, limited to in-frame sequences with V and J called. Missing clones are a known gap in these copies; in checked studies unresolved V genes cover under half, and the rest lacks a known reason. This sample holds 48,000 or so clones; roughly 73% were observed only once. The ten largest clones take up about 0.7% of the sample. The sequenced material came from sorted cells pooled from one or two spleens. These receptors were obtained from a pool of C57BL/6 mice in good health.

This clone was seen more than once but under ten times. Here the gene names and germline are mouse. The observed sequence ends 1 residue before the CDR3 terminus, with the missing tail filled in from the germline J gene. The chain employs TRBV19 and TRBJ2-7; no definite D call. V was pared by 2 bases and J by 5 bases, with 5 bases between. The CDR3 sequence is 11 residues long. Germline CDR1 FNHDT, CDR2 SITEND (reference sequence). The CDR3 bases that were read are TGTGCCAGCAGTATGCGGGATGAACAGTAC. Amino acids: CASSMRDEQY. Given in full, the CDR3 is CASSMRDEQYF.

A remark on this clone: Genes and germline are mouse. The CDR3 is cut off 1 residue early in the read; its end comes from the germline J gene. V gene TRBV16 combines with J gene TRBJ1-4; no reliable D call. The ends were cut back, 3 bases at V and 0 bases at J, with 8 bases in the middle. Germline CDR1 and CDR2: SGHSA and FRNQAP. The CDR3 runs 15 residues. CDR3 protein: CASSFGQISNERLFF. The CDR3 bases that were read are TGTGCAAGCAGCTTCGGGCAGATTTCCAACGAAAGATTATTT.

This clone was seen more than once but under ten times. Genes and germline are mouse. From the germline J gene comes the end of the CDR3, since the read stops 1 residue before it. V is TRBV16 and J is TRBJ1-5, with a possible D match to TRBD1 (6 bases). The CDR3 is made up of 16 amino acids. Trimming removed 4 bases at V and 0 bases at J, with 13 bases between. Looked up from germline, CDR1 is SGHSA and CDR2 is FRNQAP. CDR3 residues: CASSSRDKYNNQAPLF. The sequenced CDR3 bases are TGTGCAAGCAGCTCCCGGGACAAGTATAACAACCAGGCTCCGCTT.

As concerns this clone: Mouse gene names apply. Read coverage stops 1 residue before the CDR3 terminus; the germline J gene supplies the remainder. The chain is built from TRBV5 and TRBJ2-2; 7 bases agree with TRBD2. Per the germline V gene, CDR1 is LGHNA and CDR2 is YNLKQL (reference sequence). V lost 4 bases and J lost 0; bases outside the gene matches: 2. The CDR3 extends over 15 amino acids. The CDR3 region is CASSPWGANTGQLYF. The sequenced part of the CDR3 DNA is TGTGCCAGCAGCCCTTGGGGGGCAAACACCGGGCAGCTCTAC.

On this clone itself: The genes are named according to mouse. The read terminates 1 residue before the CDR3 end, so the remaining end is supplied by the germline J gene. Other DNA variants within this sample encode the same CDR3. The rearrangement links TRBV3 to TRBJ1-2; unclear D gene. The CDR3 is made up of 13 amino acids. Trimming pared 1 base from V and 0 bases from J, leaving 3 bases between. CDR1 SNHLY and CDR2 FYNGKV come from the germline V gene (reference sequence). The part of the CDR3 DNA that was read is TGTGCCAGCAGCTTAGGGTCAAACTCCGACTACACC. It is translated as CASSLGSNSDYT. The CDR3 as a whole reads CASSLGSNSDYTF.

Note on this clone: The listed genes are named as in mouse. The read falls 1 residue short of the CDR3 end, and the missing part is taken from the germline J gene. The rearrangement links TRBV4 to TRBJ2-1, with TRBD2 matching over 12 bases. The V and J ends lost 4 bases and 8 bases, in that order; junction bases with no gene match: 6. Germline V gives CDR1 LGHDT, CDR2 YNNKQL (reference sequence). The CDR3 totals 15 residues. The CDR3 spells CASSSAGTGGTEQFF. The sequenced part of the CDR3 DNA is TGTGCCAGCAGCTCAGCCGGGACTGGGGGGACTGAGCAGTTC.

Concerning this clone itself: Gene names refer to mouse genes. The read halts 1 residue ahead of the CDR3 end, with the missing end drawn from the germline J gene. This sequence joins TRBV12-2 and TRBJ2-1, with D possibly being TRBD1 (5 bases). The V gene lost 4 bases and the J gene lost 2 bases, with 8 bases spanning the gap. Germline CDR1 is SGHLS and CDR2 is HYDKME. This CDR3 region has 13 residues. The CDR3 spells CASSQTDYAEQFF. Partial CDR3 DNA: TGTGCCAGCTCCCAGACAGACTATGCTGAGCAGTTC.

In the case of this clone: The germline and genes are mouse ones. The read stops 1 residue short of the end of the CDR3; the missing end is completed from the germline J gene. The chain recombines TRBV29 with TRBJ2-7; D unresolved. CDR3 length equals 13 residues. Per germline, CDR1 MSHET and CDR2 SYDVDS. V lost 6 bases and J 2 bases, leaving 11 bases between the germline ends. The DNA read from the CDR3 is TGTGCTAGCAGCCCAGGACGGACCTATGAACAGTAC. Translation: CASSPGRTYEQY. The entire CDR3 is CASSPGRTYEQYF.

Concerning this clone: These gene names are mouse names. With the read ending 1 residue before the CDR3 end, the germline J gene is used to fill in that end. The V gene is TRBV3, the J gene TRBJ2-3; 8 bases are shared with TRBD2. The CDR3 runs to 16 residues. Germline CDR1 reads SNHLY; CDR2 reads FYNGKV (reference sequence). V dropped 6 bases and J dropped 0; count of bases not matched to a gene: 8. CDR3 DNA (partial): TGTGCCAGCAGTCCCGACTGGGGCTCTAGTGCAGAAACGCTGTAT. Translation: CASSPDWGSSAETLY. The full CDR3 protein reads CASSPDWGSSAETLYF.